This TCR beta chain was identified in a study of CXCR3-negative and CXCR3-positive naive CD8 T cells. Overall study results and limits: Greater hydrophobicity was found in TRB CDR3s of CXCR3-positive naive cells than of CXCR3-negative naive cells.

UMI-labeled TRB cDNA libraries were prepared by 5' RACE. TCRdb re-called the 5' RACE reads and gives one entry per CDR3 protein, without DNA. With under 85,000 distinct CDR3 sequences in the sample, the ten largest clones hold under 0.8%. The length of the CDR3 is 13 residues. Germline assignment: CDR1 SGHTA and CDR2 FQGTGA. Comment on this clonotype: Its antigen is not known.

Sequenced sample: naive CXCR3+ CD8+ T cells from blood. Regarding subset: CD45RO-CCR7+CD27+CD95- naive CD8+ T cells expressing CXCR3 (TNR3+). This clonotype was obtained from a human donor in good health. Some clones in this sample may be carry-over from other donors' samples. V gene TRBV7-3 combines with J gene TRBJ1-1; checking the TCRdb D call of TRBD1 is not possible without DNA. The CDR3 is CASSFGGGTEAFF.